A selection of T cell receptor beta chains follows, all from one sample in a study of cytomegalovirus exposure and HLA in healthy donors. Data came from immunoSEQ multiplex PCR; TCRdb stores just in-frame clones and leaves some out. The sample lists about 100,000 clones; approximately 94% were seen once. The sequenced sample consisted of PBMCs. Receptor source: a woman younger than 35 in good health and CMV-seronegative. The CDR3 runs from the conserved cysteine through the conserved F or W. D genes are given only for firm matches.

d_gene	v_gene	j_gene	len	CDR3aa
NA	TRBV4-1	TRBJ1-4	17	CASSAPPQWLRSEKLFF
NA	TRBV6-1	TRBJ1-2	13	CASSEGTRYGYTF
TRBD1	TRBV4-3	TRBJ2-4	17	CASSQSPPGGTKNIQYF
NA	TRBV7-6	TRBJ1-2	15	CASSPHSGPPHGYTF
NA	TRBV28	TRBJ1-5	13	CASSRDSNQPQHF
NA	TRBV2	TRBJ2-5	13	CASSGDLKETQYF
NA	TRBV7-3	TRBJ1-1	14	CASSLNPGNTEAFF
TRBD1	TRBV5-8	TRBJ2-4	13	CASSFSLTGTFAF
TRBD1	TRBV9	TRBJ2-7	15	CASQRGTGTTYEQYF
NA	TRBV7-3	TRBJ1-1	13	CASSLTGGDEAFF
TRBD1	TRBV2	TRBJ1-2	14	CASTSWTGNYGYTF
NA	TRBV1	TRBJ1-4	19	CTSSQDLSSLFYRGEKLFF
TRBD1	TRBV7-3	TRBJ1-2	13	CASSLGTGGGYTF
TRBD1	TRBV6-5	TRBJ1-3	14	CASAGNRGRNTIYF
NA	TRBV20-1	TRBJ2-7	11	CSATTGYEQYF
TRBD1	TRBV11-2	TRBJ1-1	17	CASSLGRGTGRNTEAFF
NA	TRBV7-2	TRBJ1-1	16	CASSPRQRVGNTEAFF
NA	TRBV6-1	TRBJ1-5	12	CASGEGSEPQHF
NA	TRBV7-9	TRBJ1-5	13	CASSSSQNQPQHF
NA	TRBV4-1	TRBJ1-2	13	CASSQPQGYGYTF
NA	TRBV7-9	TRBJ1-1	15	CASSLIDSANTEAFF
NA	TRBV4-1	TRBJ1-2	14	CASSQDGWGQGYTF
NA	TRBV2	TRBJ2-1	13	CASQQGSYNEQFF
TRBD2	TRBV27	TRBJ2-3	15	CASSTTSGALHGQYF
TRBD2	TRBV4-3	TRBJ2-7	15	CASRARASGLYEQYF
NA	TRBV5-4	TRBJ2-7	14	CASSTAAGVSEQYF
TRBD1	TRBV19	TRBJ2-2	15	CASSPPGQETGELFF
NA	TRBV2	TRBJ1-2	13	CASSGIADYGYTF
TRBD2	TRBV7-2	TRBJ2-1	15	CASSLFVAGYNEQFF
NA	TRBV15	TRBJ2-7	17	CATSRVNPTTQVLEQYF
NA	TRBV25-1	TRBJ1-2	12	CASSVGSYGYTF